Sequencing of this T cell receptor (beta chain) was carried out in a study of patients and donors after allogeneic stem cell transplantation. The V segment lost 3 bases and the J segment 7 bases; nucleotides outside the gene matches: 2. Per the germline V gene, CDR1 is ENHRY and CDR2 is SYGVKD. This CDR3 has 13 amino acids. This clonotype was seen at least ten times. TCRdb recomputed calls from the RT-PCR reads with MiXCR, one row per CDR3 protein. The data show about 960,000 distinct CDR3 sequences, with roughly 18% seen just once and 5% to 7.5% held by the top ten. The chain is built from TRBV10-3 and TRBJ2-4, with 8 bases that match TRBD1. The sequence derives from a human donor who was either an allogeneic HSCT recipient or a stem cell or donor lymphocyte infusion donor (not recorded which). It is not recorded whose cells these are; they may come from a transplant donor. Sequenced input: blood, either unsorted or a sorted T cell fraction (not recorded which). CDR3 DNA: TGTGCCATCAGTGAAGACAGGGGCAACATTCAGTACTTC. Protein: CAISEDRGNIQYF.